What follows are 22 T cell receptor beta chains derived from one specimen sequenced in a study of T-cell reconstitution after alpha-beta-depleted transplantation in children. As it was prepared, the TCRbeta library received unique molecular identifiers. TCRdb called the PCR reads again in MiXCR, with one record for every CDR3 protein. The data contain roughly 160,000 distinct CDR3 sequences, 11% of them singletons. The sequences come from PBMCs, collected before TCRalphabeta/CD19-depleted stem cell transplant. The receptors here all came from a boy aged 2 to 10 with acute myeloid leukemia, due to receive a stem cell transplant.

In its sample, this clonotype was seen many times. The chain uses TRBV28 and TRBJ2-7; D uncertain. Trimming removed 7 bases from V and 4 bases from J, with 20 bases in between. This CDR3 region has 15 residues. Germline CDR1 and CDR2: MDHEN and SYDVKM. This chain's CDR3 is CASIPGYGPLYEQYF. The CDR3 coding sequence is TGTGCCAGCATTCCCGGGTATGGCCCCTTATACGAGCAGTACTTC.

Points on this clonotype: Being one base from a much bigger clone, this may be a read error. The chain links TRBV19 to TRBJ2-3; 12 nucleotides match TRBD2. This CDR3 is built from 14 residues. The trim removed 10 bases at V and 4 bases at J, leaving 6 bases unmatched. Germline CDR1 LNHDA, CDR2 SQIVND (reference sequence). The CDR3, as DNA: TGTGCCACCCAAACTAGCGGGAGGTCAGATACGCAGTATTTT. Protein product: CATQTSGRSDTQYF.

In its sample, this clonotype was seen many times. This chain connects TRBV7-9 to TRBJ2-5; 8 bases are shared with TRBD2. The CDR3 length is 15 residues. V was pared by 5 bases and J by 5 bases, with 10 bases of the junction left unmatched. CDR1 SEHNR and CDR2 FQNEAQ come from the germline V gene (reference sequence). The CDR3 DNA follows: TGTGCCAGCAGCCCCGGGGGGGTGACGGCGGAGACCCAGTACTTC. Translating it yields CASSPGGVTAETQYF.

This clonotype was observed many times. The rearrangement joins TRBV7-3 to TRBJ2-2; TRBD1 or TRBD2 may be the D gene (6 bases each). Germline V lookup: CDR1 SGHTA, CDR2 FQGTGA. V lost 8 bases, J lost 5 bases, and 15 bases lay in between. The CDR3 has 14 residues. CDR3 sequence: CASRALGGTGELFF. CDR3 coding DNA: TGTGCCAGCCGGGCCCTAGGGGGGACCGGGGAGCTGTTTTTT.

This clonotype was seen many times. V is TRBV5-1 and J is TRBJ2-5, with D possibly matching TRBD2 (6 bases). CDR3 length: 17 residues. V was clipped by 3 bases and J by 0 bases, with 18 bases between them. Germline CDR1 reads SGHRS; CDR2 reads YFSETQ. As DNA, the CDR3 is TGCGCCAGCAGCTCCTCCCGGCGGGGAGGTGACCAAGAGACCCAGTACTTC. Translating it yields CASSSSRRGGDQETQYF.

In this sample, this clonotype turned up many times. DNA of the CDR3: TGTGCCACCCGGGCAGCGTACTCCTACAATGAGCAGTTCTTC. Residues: CATRAAYSYNEQFF. This rearrangement joins TRBV25-1 to TRBJ2-1; no definite D call. Germline V CDR1 and CDR2: MGHDK, SYGVNS. V was clipped by 10 bases and J by 0 bases, with 13 bases between them. This CDR3 spans 14 amino acids.

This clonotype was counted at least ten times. CDR3 in amino acids: CASSRTVGQGVYGYTF. CDR3 nucleotide sequence: TGTGCCAGCAGCCGTACCGTTGGACAGGGCGTATATGGCTACACCTTC. The chain carries TRBV12-3 or TRBV12-4 and TRBJ1-2; 8 positions agree with TRBD1. The V and J ends lost 6 bases and 5 bases, in that order; junction bases with no gene match: 14. The CDR3 extends over 16 amino acids.

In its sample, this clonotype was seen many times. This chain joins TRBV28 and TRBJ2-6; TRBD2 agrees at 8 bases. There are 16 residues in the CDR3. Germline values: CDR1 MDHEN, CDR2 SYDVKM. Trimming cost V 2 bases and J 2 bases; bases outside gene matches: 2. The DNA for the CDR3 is TGTGCCAGCAGTTTAGCGGGGGGAACTGGGGCCAACGTCCTGACTTTC. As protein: CASSLAGGTGANVLTF.

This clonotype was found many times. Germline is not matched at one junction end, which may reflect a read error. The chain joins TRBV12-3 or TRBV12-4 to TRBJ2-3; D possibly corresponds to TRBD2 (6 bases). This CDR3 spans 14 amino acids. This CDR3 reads CASTGRRGTDTQYF. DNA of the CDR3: TGTGCCAGCACGGGCAGGAGGGGCACTGATACGCAGTATTTT.

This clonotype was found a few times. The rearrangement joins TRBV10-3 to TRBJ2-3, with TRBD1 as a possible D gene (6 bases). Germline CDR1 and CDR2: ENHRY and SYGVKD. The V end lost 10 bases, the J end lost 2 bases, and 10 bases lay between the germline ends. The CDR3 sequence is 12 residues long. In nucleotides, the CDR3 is TGTGCCACCCGGGGACACACAGATACGCAGTATTTT. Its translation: CATRGHTDTQYF.

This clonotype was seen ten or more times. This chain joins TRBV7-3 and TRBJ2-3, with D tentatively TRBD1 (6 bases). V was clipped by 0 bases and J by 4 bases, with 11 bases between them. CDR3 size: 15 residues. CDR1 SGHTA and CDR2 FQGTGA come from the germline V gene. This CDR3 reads CASSLTGARSDTQYF. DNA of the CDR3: TGTGCCAGCAGCTTAACGGGGGCCAGGTCAGATACGCAGTATTTT.

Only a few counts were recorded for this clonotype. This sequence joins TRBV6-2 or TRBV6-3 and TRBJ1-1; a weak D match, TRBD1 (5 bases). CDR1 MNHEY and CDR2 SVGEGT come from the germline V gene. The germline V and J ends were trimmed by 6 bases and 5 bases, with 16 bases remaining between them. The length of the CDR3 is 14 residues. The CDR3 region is CASRPGPRRTEAFF. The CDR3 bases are TGTGCCAGCAGACCGGGGCCCCGGAGGACTGAAGCTTTCTTT.

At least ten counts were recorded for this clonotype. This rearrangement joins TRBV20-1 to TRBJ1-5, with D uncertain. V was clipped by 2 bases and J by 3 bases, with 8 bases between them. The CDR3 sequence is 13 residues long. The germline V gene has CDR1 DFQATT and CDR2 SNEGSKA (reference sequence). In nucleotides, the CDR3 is TGCAGTGCTAGAAGAGACCTCAATCAGCCCCAGCATTTT. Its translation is CSARRDLNQPQHF.

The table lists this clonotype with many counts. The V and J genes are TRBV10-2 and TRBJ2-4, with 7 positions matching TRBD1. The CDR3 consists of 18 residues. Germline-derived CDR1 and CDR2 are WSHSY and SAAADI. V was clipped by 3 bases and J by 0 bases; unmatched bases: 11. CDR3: CASSDPPRRGLAKNIQYF. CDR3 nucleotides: TGCGCCAGCAGTGACCCGCCTAGAAGGGGGCTAGCCAAAAACATTCAGTACTTC.

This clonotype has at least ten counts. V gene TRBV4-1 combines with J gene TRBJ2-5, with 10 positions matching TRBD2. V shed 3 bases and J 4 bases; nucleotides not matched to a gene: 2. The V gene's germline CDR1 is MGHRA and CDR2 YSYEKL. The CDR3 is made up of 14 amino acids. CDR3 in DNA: TGCGCCAGCAGCCAGCGACTAGCGGGAGAGACCCAGTACTTC. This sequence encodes CASSQRLAGETQYF.

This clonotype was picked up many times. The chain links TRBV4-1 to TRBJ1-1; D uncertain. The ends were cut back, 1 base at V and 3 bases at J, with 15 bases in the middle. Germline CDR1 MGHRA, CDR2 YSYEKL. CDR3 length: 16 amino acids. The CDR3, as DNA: TGCGCCAGCAGCCAAGTTGAGCCCCGCTTGGACACTGAAGCTTTCTTT. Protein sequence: CASSQVEPRLDTEAFF.

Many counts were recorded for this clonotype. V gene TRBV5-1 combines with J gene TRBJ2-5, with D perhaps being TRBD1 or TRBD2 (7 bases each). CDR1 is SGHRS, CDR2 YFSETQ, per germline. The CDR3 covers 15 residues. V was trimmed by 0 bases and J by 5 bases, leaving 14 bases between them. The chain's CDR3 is CASSLALQGGETQYF. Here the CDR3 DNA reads TGCGCCAGCAGCTTGGCCCTTCAGGGGGGGGAGACCCAGTACTTC. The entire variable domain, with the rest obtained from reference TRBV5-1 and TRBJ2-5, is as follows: KAGVTQTPRYLIKTRGQQVTLSCSPISGHRSVSWYQQTPGQGLQFLFEYFSETQRNKGNFPGRFSGRQFSNSRSEMNVSTLELGDSALYLCASSLALQGGETQYFGPGTRLLVL.

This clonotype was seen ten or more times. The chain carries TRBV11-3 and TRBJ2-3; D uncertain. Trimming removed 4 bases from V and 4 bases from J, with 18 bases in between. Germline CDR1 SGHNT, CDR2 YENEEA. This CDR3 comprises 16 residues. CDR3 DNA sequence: TGTGCCAGCAGCTCCTCCTTTAGCTCTCGCGCAGATACGCAGTATTTT. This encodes CASSSSFSSRADTQYF.

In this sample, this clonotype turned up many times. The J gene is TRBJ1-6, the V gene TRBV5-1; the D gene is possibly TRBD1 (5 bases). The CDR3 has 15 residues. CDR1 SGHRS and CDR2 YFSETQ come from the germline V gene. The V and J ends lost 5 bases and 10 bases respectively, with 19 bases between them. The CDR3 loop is CASSRNPSRDSPLHF. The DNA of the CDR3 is TGCGCCAGCAGTAGAAACCCCTCAAGGGACTCACCCCTCCACTTT.

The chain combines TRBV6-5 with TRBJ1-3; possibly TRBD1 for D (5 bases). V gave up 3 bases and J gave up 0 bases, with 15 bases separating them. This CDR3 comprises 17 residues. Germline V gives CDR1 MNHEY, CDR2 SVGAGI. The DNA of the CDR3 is TGTGCCAGCAGTTATGTCCCAGGGCCGGACTCTGGAAACACCATATATTTT. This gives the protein CASSYVPGPDSGNTIYF.

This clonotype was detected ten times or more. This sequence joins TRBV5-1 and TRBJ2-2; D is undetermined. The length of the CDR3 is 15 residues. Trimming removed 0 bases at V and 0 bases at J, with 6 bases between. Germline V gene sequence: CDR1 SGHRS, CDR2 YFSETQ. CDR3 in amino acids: CASSLGRPNTGELFF. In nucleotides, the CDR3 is TGCGCCAGCAGCTTGGGCAGGCCGAACACCGGGGAGCTGTTTTTT.

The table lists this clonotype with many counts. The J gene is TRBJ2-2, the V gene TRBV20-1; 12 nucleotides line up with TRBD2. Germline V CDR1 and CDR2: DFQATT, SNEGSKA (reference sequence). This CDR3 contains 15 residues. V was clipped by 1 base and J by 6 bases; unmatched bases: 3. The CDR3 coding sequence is TGCAGTGCTAGAGGACCTAGCGGGAGGGCCGGGGAGCTGTTTTTT. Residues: CSARGPSGRAGELFF.